Below are 21 T cell receptor beta chains sequenced from a single sample in a study of blood T cell repertoires in COVID-19. The table came from immunoSEQ multiplex PCR; TCRdb's copy has only in-frame clones and leaves some out. The sample lists a few hundred thousand clones, roughly nine tenths occurring once. The sequencing sample was made of peripheral blood. The receptor set was obtained from a woman in her 30s with COVID-19, enrolled during active disease.

The rearrangement uses TRBV19 and TRBJ2-1; possible D gene TRBD2, 6 bases. V lost 3 bases, J lost 12 bases, and 9 bases lay in between. The CDR3 has 11 residues. Germline V gene sequence: CDR1 LNHDA, CDR2 SQIVND (reference sequence). The chain's CDR3 is CASSMGGTQFF. CDR3 bases: TGTGCCAGTAGTATGGGAGGCACGCAGTTCTTC.

The chain joins TRBV4-1 to TRBJ2-7, with 11 bases fitting TRBD1. CDR3 length equals 16 residues. V trimming: 3 bases; J trimming: 4 bases; junction bases outside the gene matches: 8. Germline CDR1 is MGHRA and CDR2 is YSYEKL. CDR3 DNA: TGCGCCAGCAGCCATGAAACCGGGACAGGGGGTTACGAGCAGTACTTC. Translating it yields CASSHETGTGGYEQYF.

V gene TRBV30 combines with J gene TRBJ2-1; perhaps TRBD2 as D (5 bases). The CDR3 has 16 amino acids. V was cut by 4 bases and J by 0 bases, with 16 bases left in between. Germline V gene lookup returns CDR1 GTSNPN and CDR2 SVGIG (reference sequence). Here the CDR3 DNA reads TGTGCCTGGATGCCCCCAGCGGCTAGCTCCTACAATGAGCAGTTCTTC. It translates to CAWMPPAASSYNEQFF.

The chain recombines TRBV28 with TRBJ1-2; D call uncertain. Trimming shortened V by 6 bases and J by 0 bases, and 14 bases separated the two germline ends. Per the germline V gene, CDR1 is MDHEN and CDR2 is SYDVKM. The CDR3 is 15 residues long. The CDR3 region is CASSYRGLSNYGYTF. CDR3 in DNA: TGTGCCAGCAGCTATCGGGGTCTCTCTAACTATGGCTACACCTTC.

The chain joins TRBV13 to TRBJ2-1; possible D gene TRBD1, 5 bases. Per germline, CDR1 PRHDT and CDR2 FYEKMQ (reference sequence). The V and J ends lost 2 bases and 6 bases respectively, with 14 bases between them. This CDR3 is 15 amino acids long. The chain's CDR3 is CASSLFQGVGNEQFF. CDR3 coding DNA: TGTGCCAGCAGCTTATTCCAGGGCGTAGGCAATGAGCAGTTCTTC.

V gene TRBV18 combines with J gene TRBJ2-1, with 9 bases identical to TRBD1. V lost 5 bases to trimming and J lost 6 bases; unmatched junction nucleotides: 11. The CDR3 is 16 amino acids. Germline V gene lookup returns CDR1 KGHSH and CDR2 LQKENI. CDR3 sequence: CASSVETGTGRNEQFF. Here the CDR3 DNA reads TGTGCCAGCTCAGTCGAAACCGGGACAGGGCGCAATGAGCAGTTCTTC.

The chain carries TRBV11-2 and TRBJ2-2, with D possibly being TRBD2 (6 bases). Germline CDR1 reads SGHAT; CDR2 reads FQNNGV. Trimming shortened V by 5 bases and J by 3 bases, and 19 bases separated the two germline ends. The CDR3 contains 17 residues. In DNA, the CDR3 is TGTGCCAGCAGCCGAACGTGGCCAGCGGGTGACACCGGGGAGCTGTTTTTT. Protein sequence: CASSRTWPAGDTGELFF.

The chain couples TRBV9 to TRBJ2-5; 10 nucleotides match TRBD2. CDR3 length: 17 residues. J lost 1 base, V lost 0 bases, and 6 bases had no gene match. Germline lookup yields CDR1 SGDLS and CDR2 YYNGEE. CDR3 coding DNA: TGTGCCAGCAGCGTAGGGGGTAGCGGGGGGTCCCAAGAGACCCAGTACTTC. It yields the protein CASSVGGSGGSQETQYF.

The chain links TRBV6-6 to TRBJ2-1; 10 bases are a match to TRBD2. The CDR3 loop spans 14 amino acids. The junction had 6 bases not matched to a gene; V was cut back by 10 bases and J by 3 bases. Germline V gene sequence: CDR1 MNHNY, CDR2 SVGAGI (reference sequence). This chain's CDR3 is CATEREGFYNEQFF. The CDR3 DNA reads TGTGCCACAGAGCGGGAGGGGTTCTACAATGAGCAGTTCTTC.

This clone was detected once. The genes are TRBV5-1 and TRBJ2-4; 8 positions agree with TRBD1. The CDR3 consists of 15 residues. Per the germline V gene, CDR1 is SGHRS and CDR2 is YFSETQ. J lost 7 bases, V lost 0 bases, and 6 bases had no gene match. The CDR3 region has the DNA TGCGCCAGCAGCTTGGAGGACAGGGTGGATAACATTCAGTACTTC. The encoded protein is CASSLEDRVDNIQYF.

This clone was observed a single time. The chain joins TRBV28 to TRBJ2-7; 8 bases match TRBD2. The CDR3 spans 13 residues. V shed 8 bases and J 7 bases; nucleotides not matched to a gene: 10. The germline V gene has CDR1 MDHEN and CDR2 SYDVKM. The CDR3, as DNA: TGTGCCAGCGCGGGGGGCCCCGCTCGGGAGCAGTACTTC. Its translation is CASAGGPAREQYF.

V and J are TRBV4-3 and TRBJ2-7, with no clear D. The V end lost 4 bases, the J end lost 1 base, and 14 bases lay between the germline ends. The CDR3 covers 15 residues. Germline V CDR1 and CDR2: LGHNA, YSLEER. Here the CDR3 reads CASSRDIRNSYEQYF. CDR3 nucleotide sequence: TGCGCCAGCAGCCGAGATATCAGGAATTCCTACGAGCAGTACTTC.

The chain is built from TRBV5-1 and TRBJ2-3, with D possibly TRBD1 on 6 matching bases. Germline V gene sequence: CDR1 SGHRS, CDR2 YFSETQ. With 2 bases removed from V and 7 bases from J, the gap between germline ends came to 17 bases. The CDR3 sequence is 15 residues long. The CDR3, as DNA: TGCGCCAGCAGCTTAAAGGGACAACGACCTCATACGCAGTATTTT. Translated, it gives CASSLKGQRPHTQYF.

The chain couples TRBV19 to TRBJ2-3; D perhaps matches TRBD2 (6 bases). The CDR3 contains 15 residues. CDR1 is LNHDA and CDR2 is SQIVND in the germline V gene (reference sequence). V lost 5 bases to trimming and J lost 4 bases, with 16 bases between them. The CDR3 nucleotides read TGTGCCAGTAGTCGACGCGGGGATAGCTCAGATACGCAGTATTTT. It is translated as CASSRRGDSSDTQYF.

The chain joins TRBV10-1 to TRBJ2-3; D might be TRBD2 (5 bases). Between the trimmed V and J ends, which lost 4 bases and 8 bases, there was a span of 13 bases. CDR3 length: 13 amino acids. CDR1 WNHNN and CDR2 SYGVQD come from the germline V gene (reference sequence). CDR3 amino acids: CASSVLGVGTQYF. CDR3 DNA sequence: TGCGCCAGCAGTGTACTCGGGGTCGGTACGCAGTATTTT.

The gene calls are TRBV27 and TRBJ1-1, with a possible D match to TRBD1 (5 bases). The CDR3 is 14 residues long. V was trimmed by 4 bases and J by 1 base, leaving 10 bases between them. The germline V gene encodes CDR1 MNHEY and CDR2 SMNVEV (reference sequence). CDR3 sequence: CASSSVTGNTEAFF. The CDR3 DNA is TGTGCCAGCAGTTCGGTAACAGGGAACACTGAAGCTTTCTTT.

The V and J genes are TRBV28 and TRBJ2-3; 7 bases are a match to TRBD1. V lost 5 bases, J lost 1 base, and 6 bases stayed unmatched. This CDR3 is 15 amino acids long. Germline values: CDR1 MDHEN, CDR2 SYDVKM. The CDR3 DNA is TGTGCCAGCAGTGACAGGGAATCTGGCACAGATACGCAGTATTTT. It encodes CASSDRESGTDTQYF.

This sequence joins TRBV10-2 and TRBJ1-1, with a tentative D call TRBD1 (6 bases). Germline CDR1 is WSHSY and CDR2 is SAAADI. CDR3 size: 13 residues. Between the trimmed V and J ends, which lost 5 bases and 6 bases, there was a span of 13 bases. The DNA of the CDR3 is TGCGCCAGCAGTCCGGGACATAAGGCTGAAGCTTTCTTT. Encoded protein: CASSPGHKAEAFF.

V and J are TRBV7-2 and TRBJ2-7; 10 bases fit TRBD2. Germline V gives CDR1 SGHTA, CDR2 FQGNSA. This CDR3 is built from 16 residues. Trimming at V came to 3 bases and at J to 3 bases, leaving 8 bases not matched to a gene. The CDR3 DNA is TGTGCCAGCAGCTTTTTATCTCTAGCGGGAGACTACGAGCAGTACGTC. Its protein product is CASSFLSLAGDYEQYV.

V is TRBV10-1 and J is TRBJ2-7; the D gene is possibly TRBD1 (5 bases). There are 15 residues in the CDR3. V was clipped by 3 bases and J by 1 base, with 13 bases between them. CDR1 and CDR2 (germline): WNHNN, SYGVQD (reference sequence). CDR3 sequence: CASSDTGDPSYEQYF. The CDR3 nucleotides are TGCGCCAGCAGTGATACAGGAGATCCATCCTACGAGCAGTACTTC.

V is TRBV2 and J is TRBJ2-3, with 11 bases that match TRBD2. V lost 4 bases and J lost 0; bases outside the gene matches: 3. This CDR3 contains 16 residues. Germline CDR1 is SNHLY and CDR2 is FYNNEI. The CDR3 region has the DNA TGTGCCAGCAGTGCTCTAGCGGGGGGTAGCACAGATACGCAGTATTTT. It specifies CASSALAGGSTDTQYF. The full variable domain, its missing parts supplied by reference TRBV2 and TRBJ2-3, is EPEVTQTPSHQVTQMGQEVILRCVPISNHLYFYWYRQILGQKVEFLVSFYNNEISEKSEIFDDQFSVERPDGSNFTLKIRSTKLEDSAMYFCASSALAGGSTDTQYFGPGTRLTVL.